The table lists the clone carrying this TCR beta chain with many counts. V was clipped by 4 bases and J by 4 bases, with 14 bases between them. Germline V lookup: CDR1 SGHTA, CDR2 FQGNSA. CDR3 size: 15 residues. The sample belongs to a study of read filtering for tumor transcriptome and immune sequencing. This library used roughly 400 ng RNA and molecular barcoded adaptors spanning alpha/delta and beta/gamma chains. TCRdb reprocessed the reads with MiXCR, giving one entry per CDR3 protein. Here the sample spans under 25,000 distinct CDR3 sequences, approximately 15% being singletons. The TCR was taken from a donor aged 40 or over with multiple myeloma. This sequence joins TRBV7-2 and TRBJ2-1; possible D gene TRBD1, 6 bases. Sequencing was performed on a population of CD138-negative cells sorted from bone marrow. The CDR3 sequence: CASSSKGQGYNEQFF. CDR3 DNA: TGTGCCAGCAGCTCGAAGGGGCAGGGGTACAATGAGCAGTTCTTC.